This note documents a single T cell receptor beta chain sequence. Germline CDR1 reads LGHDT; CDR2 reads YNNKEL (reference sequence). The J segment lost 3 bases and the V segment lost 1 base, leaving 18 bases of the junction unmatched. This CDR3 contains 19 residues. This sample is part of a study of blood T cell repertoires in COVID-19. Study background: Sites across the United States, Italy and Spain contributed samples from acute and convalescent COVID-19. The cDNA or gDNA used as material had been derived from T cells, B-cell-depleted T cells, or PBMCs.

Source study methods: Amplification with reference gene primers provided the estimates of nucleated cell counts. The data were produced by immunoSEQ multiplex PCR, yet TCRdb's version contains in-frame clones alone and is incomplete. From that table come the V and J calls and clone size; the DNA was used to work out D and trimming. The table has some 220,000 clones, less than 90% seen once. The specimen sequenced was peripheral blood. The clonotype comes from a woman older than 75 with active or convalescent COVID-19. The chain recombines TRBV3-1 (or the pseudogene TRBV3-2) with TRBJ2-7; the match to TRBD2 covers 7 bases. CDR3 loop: CASSQGGGGLLTYGYEQYF. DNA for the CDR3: TGTGCCAGCAGCCAAGGGGGTGGGGGACTACTTACCTACGGCTACGAGCAGTACTTC.